The 15 T cell receptor beta chains given below trace back to one sample, sequenced in a study of control samples from healthy donors and cancer patients. TCRdb's table, derived via immunoSEQ multiplex PCR, lists solely in-frame clones and lacks some. The repertoire consists of tens of thousands of clones, with about 90% occurring once and the leading ten covering under 4.5%. Sequencing used blood. Receptors originate from a woman aged 45-65 years in good health.

The count of this clone is one. The V call is TRBV4-1, the J call TRBJ1-4; D unresolved. Germline lookup yields CDR1 MGHRA and CDR2 YSYEKL. V was trimmed by 4 bases and J by 6 bases, leaving 21 bases between them. The CDR3 has 17 amino acids. The CDR3 loop is CASSRKILVNDDEKLFF. In DNA form, the CDR3 reads TGCGCCAGCAGCCGCAAGATATTAGTAAACGACGATGAAAAACTGTTTTTT.

This CDR3 is CASSNGDRGADTQYF. The CDR3 nucleotides read TGTGCCAGCAGCAATGGGGACAGGGGTGCAGATACGCAGTATTTT. The chain is built from TRBV27 and TRBJ2-3; 10 positions agree with TRBD1. The junction had 7 bases not matched to a gene; V was cut back by 6 bases and J by 4 bases. This CDR3 contains 15 residues. The germline gives CDR1 MNHEY, CDR2 SMNVEV (reference sequence).

The V and J genes are TRBV28 and TRBJ2-7; 11 nucleotides line up with TRBD2. CDR3 length: 15 residues. Germline trimming cut 6 bases from V and 7 bases from J; bases unmatched to any gene: 11. Looked up from germline, CDR1 is MDHEN and CDR2 is SYDVKM. The CDR3 protein is CASRTTSGTSLEQYF. The DNA for the CDR3 is TGTGCCAGCAGAACGACTAGCGGGACCTCCTTAGAGCAGTACTTC. Full variable domain (missing parts from reference TRBV28 and TRBJ2-7): DVKVTQSSRYLVKRTGEKVFLECVQDMDHENMFWYRQDPGLGLRLIYFSYDVKMKEKGDIPEGYSVSREKKERFSLILESASTNQTSMYLCASRTTSGTSLEQYFGPGTRLTVT.

The V gene is TRBV3-1 (or the pseudogene TRBV3-2), the J gene TRBJ1-2, with 8 bases matching TRBD1. V lost 4 bases to trimming and J lost 3 bases; unmatched junction nucleotides: 7. The CDR3 extends over 15 amino acids. The germline gives CDR1 LGHDT, CDR2 YNNKEL (reference sequence). The CDR3 coding sequence is TGTGCCAGCAGCCCTCGGACAGGGACGGACTATGGCTACACCTTC. It codes for CASSPRTGTDYGYTF.

The J gene is TRBJ1-4, the V gene TRBV4-1; D gene ambiguous. Germline CDR1 reads MGHRA; CDR2 reads YSYEKL. The CDR3 length is 10 residues. V lost 8 bases and J lost 11, with 9 bases in between. The CDR3, as DNA: TGCGCCAGCTCTAAAGGTAAACTGTTTTTT. This gives the protein CASSKGKLFF.

This chain connects TRBV19 to TRBJ2-3, with TRBD1 as a possible D gene (5 bases). CDR3 length equals 14 residues. Germline-derived CDR1 and CDR2 are LNHDA and SQIVND (reference sequence). The V end lost 9 bases, the J end lost 1 base, and 14 bases lay between the germline ends. The CDR3 nucleotides are TGTGCCAGCTGCCCCAGGGTCGGCACAGATACGCAGTATTTT. Translating gives CASCPRVGTDTQYF.

This sequence joins TRBV19 and TRBJ1-2, with D maybe TRBD1 (5 bases). The CDR3 has 14 residues. Per the germline V gene, CDR1 is LNHDA and CDR2 is SQIVND (reference sequence). V lost 1 base and J lost 7, with 13 bases in between. In DNA form, the CDR3 reads TGTGCCAGTAGTATAGGACAGACTACTGGTGGCTACACCTTC. Its translation is CASSIGQTTGGYTF.

This clone has a single count. This chain uses TRBV5-1 with TRBJ2-5; a weak D match, TRBD1 (6 bases). V lost 4 bases, J lost 10 bases, and 17 bases lay in between. Germline CDR1 reads SGHRS; CDR2 reads YFSETQ. The CDR3 length is 13 residues. CDR3 sequence: CASSPGTQAHQYF. The CDR3 nucleotides read TGCGCCAGCAGCCCGGGGACACAGGCGCACCAGTACTTC.

The chain is built from TRBV7-3 and TRBJ1-1; D is unresolved. Germline V gives CDR1 SGHTA, CDR2 FQGTGA. This CDR3 comprises 13 residues. The ends were cut back, 5 bases at V and 3 bases at J, with 10 bases in the middle. The CDR3, as DNA: TGTGCCAGCAGCCTAAGTTGGGACACTGAAGCTTTCTTT. This gives the protein CASSLSWDTEAFF.

The chain joins TRBV7-8 to TRBJ2-2, with D possibly matching TRBD2 (6 bases). Per germline, CDR1 SGHVS and CDR2 FQNEAQ. The V gene lost 5 bases and the J gene lost 6 bases, with 16 bases spanning the gap. The CDR3 has 15 amino acids. The CDR3 coding sequence is TGTGCCAGCAGCGGAGGGAAGGTTGAGGCCGGGGAGCTGTTTTTT. It yields the protein CASSGGKVEAGELFF.

The rearrangement links TRBV3-1 (or the pseudogene TRBV3-2) to TRBJ2-1; D unresolved. The CDR3 is 12 residues long. The ends were cut back, 8 bases at V and 0 bases at J, with 5 bases in the middle. CDR1 LGHDT and CDR2 YNNKEL come from the germline V gene (reference sequence). Here the CDR3 reads CASSRSYNEQFF. For the CDR3, the DNA is TGTGCCAGCTCGCGCTCCTACAATGAGCAGTTCTTC.

The V call is TRBV9, the J call TRBJ2-2; a possible D gene is TRBD1 (6 bases). Trimming stripped 0 bases from V and 4 bases from J, with 10 bases between. From germline, CDR1 is SGDLS and CDR2 YYNGEE. There are 15 residues in the CDR3. DNA for the CDR3: TGTGCCAGCAGCGTAGCACTAGGGGGCACCGGGGAGCTGTTTTTT. It codes for CASSVALGGTGELFF.

The rearrangement links TRBV4-2 to TRBJ2-2; D tentatively fits TRBD1 or TRBD2 (6 bases each). From germline, CDR1 is LGHNA and CDR2 YNFKEQ. Trimming took off 0 bases at V and 4 bases at J, with 12 bases between the two ends. This CDR3 has 16 amino acids. CDR3: CASSQDARGGTGELFF. As DNA, the CDR3 is TGTGCCAGCAGCCAAGATGCCAGGGGAGGCACCGGGGAGCTGTTTTTT.

DNA of the CDR3: TGTGCCAGCAGTTACGGGACAGGGACTCCTGGCTACACCTTC. It translates to CASSYGTGTPGYTF. The J gene is TRBJ1-2, the V gene TRBV6-5; 9 positions agree with TRBD1. J was trimmed by 7 bases and V by 2 bases; bases with no gene match: 5. CDR1 is MNHEY and CDR2 is SVGAGI in the germline V gene. The CDR3 runs to 14 residues.

This sequence joins TRBV30 and TRBJ1-4, with D perhaps TRBD1 (5 bases). Germline-derived CDR1 and CDR2 are GTSNPN and SVGIG (reference sequence). V dropped 0 bases and J dropped 7 bases, with 12 bases sitting between them. CDR3 length equals 14 residues. The CDR3 loop is CAWSVGIGGEKLFF. In DNA, the CDR3 is TGTGCCTGGAGTGTTGGTATTGGGGGTGAAAAACTGTTTTTT.